This TCR beta chain was recorded in a study of T cells after yellow fever vaccination. Looked up from germline, CDR1 is MGHRA and CDR2 is YSYEKL. V lost 4 bases and J 3 bases, leaving 13 bases between the germline ends. This CDR3 contains 15 residues. Comment on this clonotype: Its antigen remains unidentified.

TCRdb reanalysed the 5' RACE reads using MiXCR and keeps one entry per CDR3 protein. In the table there are about 300,000 distinct CDR3 sequences, 6.8% of which are singletons. Regarding the study as a whole: Repertoires obtained by FACS sorting could include abundant clonotypes that entered as contaminants from the bulk population. Only a small proportion of the clonotypes turned up in both the CD4 and the CD8 compartments, likely arising from convergent recombination.

The source material was PBMCs, sampled 35 to 50 days after the first yellow fever vaccination. This chain links TRBV4-1 with TRBJ2-1; perhaps TRBD2 as D (6 bases). The clonotype was recovered from a man younger than 30 who received the YFV17D yellow fever vaccine. The CDR3 spells CASSPIGGVYNEQFF. CDR3 sequence (DNA): TGCGCCAGCAGCCCCATCGGCGGGGTCTACAATGAGCAGTTCTTC.